Below are 18 T cell receptor beta chains sequenced from a single sample in a study of shared clonotypes between healthy human individuals. Naive CD8 cells, CD45RO-negative and positively selected for CCR7, excluded terminally differentiated effector memory CD45RA+ cells. Assay used: immunoSEQ multiplex PCR; TCRdb lists only in-frame clones, some missing. The repertoire holds 700,000 to 950,000 clones, with approximately 96% as singletons. Sequencing was done on a sample of naive CD8+ T cells sorted from blood. The receptor set was obtained from a young man in good health.

Concerning this clone: The junction shows a germline mismatch at one end, possibly a read error. V is TRBV6-6 and J is TRBJ2-7; TRBD1 agrees at 7 bases. CDR1 and CDR2 (germline): MNHNY, SVGAGI (reference sequence). The CDR3 totals 15 residues. Here the CDR3 DNA reads TGTGCCAGCAGTTACCGAGGGGGCCCCTCCTCCGAGCAGTACTTC. This codes for CASSYRGGPSSEQYF.

The J gene is TRBJ2-7, the V gene TRBV11-2; 9 bases match TRBD1. The CDR3 totals 13 residues. Unmatched junction bases numbered 7, after V lost 6 bases and J lost 7 bases. The germline V gene encodes CDR1 SGHAT and CDR2 FQNNGV. CDR3 in amino acids: CASRKTGGWEQYF. CDR3 bases: TGTGCCAGCAGGAAAACAGGGGGCTGGGAGCAGTACTTC.

The J gene is TRBJ2-1, the V gene TRBV7-6; 9 nucleotides match TRBD2. CDR1 is SGHVS, CDR2 FNYEAQ, per germline. The ends lost 5 bases at V and 9 bases at J; junction bases unmatched: 5. This CDR3 has 13 residues. The DNA of the CDR3 is TGTGCCAGCAGCCCAGGACTAGCGAGTGAGCAGTTCTTC. Its translation is CASSPGLASEQFF.

The chain links TRBV19 to TRBJ2-7; 9 nucleotides agree with TRBD1. The germline V gene encodes CDR1 LNHDA and CDR2 SQIVND (reference sequence). This CDR3 spans 13 amino acids. Trimming took 6 bases from V and 5 from J; bases not matched to a gene: 5. The CDR3 here is CASSGQGFNEQYF. CDR3 bases: TGTGCCAGTAGCGGACAGGGGTTCAACGAGCAGTACTTC.

This chain uses TRBV9 with TRBJ1-4, with no clear D. In germline, CDR1 is SGDLS, CDR2 YYNGEE. Trimming left V 4 bases short and J 13 bases short, with 11 bases between. The CDR3 totals 11 residues. Written as DNA, the CDR3 is TGTGCCAGCAGCTCCGGCGGGCGACTGTTTTTT. Its protein is CASSSGGRLFF.

This chain joins TRBV18 and TRBJ1-4, with 9 nucleotides matching TRBD1. The CDR3 totals 15 residues. Germline CDR1 KGHSH, CDR2 LQKENI. V lost 2 bases to trimming and J lost 8 bases; unmatched junction nucleotides: 6. The CDR3 DNA is TGTGCCAGCTCACCAGGAGGGACAGGGAACGAAAAACTGTTTTTT. This translates into CASSPGGTGNEKLFF.

The J gene is TRBJ2-7, the V gene TRBV5-4; TRBD2 is a possible D gene (5 bases). Trimming pared 2 bases from V and 0 bases from J, leaving 9 bases between. CDR1 SGHNT and CDR2 YYREEE come from the germline V gene (reference sequence). The CDR3 totals 14 residues. CDR3 sequence reads: CASSFSASSYEQYF. The CDR3 DNA follows: TGTGCCAGCAGCTTTAGCGCGAGCTCCTACGAGCAGTACTTC.

The genes are TRBV11-2 and TRBJ1-2; D is perhaps TRBD1 (5 bases). The CDR3 covers 13 residues. Per the germline V gene, CDR1 is SGHAT and CDR2 is FQNNGV. V gave up 4 bases and J gave up 6 bases, with 12 bases separating them. CDR3 sequence (DNA): TGTGCCAGCAGCTCCGGGACGGAGCATGGCTACACCTTC. Translation gives CASSSGTEHGYTF.

The chain combines TRBV20-1 with TRBJ1-3; D is undetermined. The CDR3 covers 11 residues. The germline CDR1 and CDR2 sequences are DFQATT and SNEGSKA (reference sequence). Trimming cost V 3 bases and J 4 bases, with 4 bases left between them. In DNA form, the CDR3 reads TGCAGTGCTAGTACAGGAAACACCATATATTTT. Translating gives CSASTGNTIYF.

The chain has TRBV6-5 and TRBJ2-5; no firm D call. CDR1 is MNHEY, CDR2 SVGAGI, per germline. Trimming shortened V by 6 bases and J by 0 bases, and 8 bases separated the two germline ends. The CDR3 covers 13 residues. In nucleotides, the CDR3 is TGTGCCAGCAGCCAACAAAACCAAGAGACCCAGTACTTC. Its translation is CASSQQNQETQYF.

The rearrangement uses TRBV9 and TRBJ2-3, with a tentative D call TRBD1 (5 bases). Trimming left V 3 bases short and J 5 bases short, with 10 bases between. CDR3 size: 13 residues. The germline V gene encodes CDR1 SGDLS and CDR2 YYNGEE. The CDR3 region is CASSGPREDTQYF. Written as DNA, the CDR3 is TGTGCCAGCAGCGGCCCCAGGGAAGATACGCAGTATTTT.

The chain recombines TRBV9 with TRBJ2-2; no firm D call. Trimming stripped 3 bases from V and 6 bases from J, with 9 bases between. The CDR3 sequence is 13 residues long. Germline V lookup: CDR1 SGDLS, CDR2 YYNGEE. The CDR3 here is CASSAPLSGELFF. The CDR3 bases are TGTGCCAGCAGCGCCCCCCTGTCCGGGGAGCTGTTTTTT.

This sequence joins TRBV5-1 and TRBJ2-1; D is possibly TRBD1 (5 bases). Trimming removed 6 bases at V and 0 bases at J, with 13 bases between. This CDR3 region has 15 residues. CDR1 SGHRS and CDR2 YFSETQ come from the germline V gene. The CDR3 region is CASNDGANSYNEQFF. CDR3 in DNA: TGCGCCAGCAATGATGGGGCGAACTCCTACAATGAGCAGTTCTTC.

V is TRBV9 and J is TRBJ2-7, with 11 bases lining up with TRBD2. CDR1 and CDR2 from the germline V gene are SGDLS and YYNGEE. The trim removed 3 bases at V and 4 bases at J, leaving 6 bases unmatched. The CDR3 has 15 amino acids. The CDR3 nucleotides read TGTGCCAGCAGCGAAGATAGCGGGAGGGCGTACGAGCAGTACTTC. Amino acids: CASSEDSGRAYEQYF.

V and J are TRBV7-2 and TRBJ1-5; D uncertain. Trimming cost V 3 bases and J 0 bases, with 15 bases left between them. The CDR3 runs to 17 residues. Germline V gene data show CDR1 as SGHTA and CDR2 as FQGNSA. CDR3 sequence reads: CASSLRTAGYSNQPQHF. The CDR3 nucleotides are TGTGCCAGCAGCTTGAGGACCGCCGGCTATAGCAATCAGCCCCAGCATTTT. The whole variable domain, remainder taken from reference TRBV7-2 and TRBJ1-5, is GAGVSQSPSNKVTEKGKDVELRCDPISGHTALYWYRQSLGQGLEFLIYFQGNSAPDKSGLPSDRFSAERTGGSVSTLTIQRTQQEDSAVYLCASSLRTAGYSNQPQHFGDGTRLSIL.

V and J are TRBV27 and TRBJ1-2; D remains ambiguous. The CDR3 has 15 residues. The germline V gene encodes CDR1 MNHEY and CDR2 SMNVEV (reference sequence). V lost 5 bases, J lost 4 bases, and 17 bases lay in between. The CDR3 region is CASSQLPSKSYGYTF. CDR3 DNA sequence: TGTGCCAGCAGTCAACTCCCAAGTAAAAGCTATGGCTACACCTTC.

This clone was detected once. The CDR3 protein is CASSQVEGPEQYF. The CDR3 bases are TGCGCCAGCAGCCAAGTGGAAGGGCCCGAGCAGTACTTC. The chain couples TRBV4-1 to TRBJ2-7, with D uncertain. Looked up from germline, CDR1 is MGHRA and CDR2 is YSYEKL. V was clipped by 1 base and J by 6 bases, with 10 bases between them. The CDR3 is 13 residues long.

Regarding this clone: The sample carries other DNA sequences with the same CDR3. The J gene is TRBJ2-1, the V gene TRBV5-1; D not certain. The CDR3 spans 12 residues. The ends were cut back, 0 bases at V and 6 bases at J, with 4 bases in the middle. CDR1 SGHRS and CDR2 YFSETQ come from the germline V gene. CDR3 in DNA: TGCGCCAGCAGCTTGGTGAGCAATGAGCAGTTCTTC. It codes for CASSLVSNEQFF.